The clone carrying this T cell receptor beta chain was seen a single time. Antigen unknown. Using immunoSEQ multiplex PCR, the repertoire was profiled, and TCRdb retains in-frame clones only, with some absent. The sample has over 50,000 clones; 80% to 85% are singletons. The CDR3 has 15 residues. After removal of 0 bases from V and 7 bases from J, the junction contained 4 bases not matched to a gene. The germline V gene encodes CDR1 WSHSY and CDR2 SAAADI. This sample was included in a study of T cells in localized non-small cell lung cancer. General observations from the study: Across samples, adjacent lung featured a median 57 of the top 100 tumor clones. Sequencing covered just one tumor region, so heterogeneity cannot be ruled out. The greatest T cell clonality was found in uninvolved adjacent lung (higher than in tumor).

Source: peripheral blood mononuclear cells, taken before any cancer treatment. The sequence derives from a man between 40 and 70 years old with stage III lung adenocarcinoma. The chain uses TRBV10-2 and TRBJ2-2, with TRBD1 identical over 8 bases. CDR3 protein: CASSESRTGHGELFF. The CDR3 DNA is TGCGCCAGCAGTGAGTCTAGGACAGGGCACGGGGAGCTGTTTTTT.